This TCR beta chain was identified in a study of T cells in Graves' hyperthyroidism and ophthalmopathy. General observations from the study: Stable hyperthyroidism was told apart from ophthalmopathy by a model built on 13 V-J features. Prediction of ophthalmopathy progression came a median roughly 6.7 months pre-onset.

Researchers amplified the TCR beta CDR3 regions from RNA transcripts. HTBI primers were employed in a first-round RT-PCR of the TCR CDR3. TCRdb recomputed calls from the multiplex PCR reads with MiXCR, one row per CDR3 protein. The sample has approximately 510,000 distinct CDR3 sequences, about 46% seen once. This clonotype has more than one count but fewer than ten. Its antigen remains unknown. Sequencing used peripheral blood or thyroid tissue (not recorded which). The clonotype was recovered from an adult woman with Graves' disease, either hyperthyroidism or ophthalmopathy (not recorded which).

The CDR3 loop reads CASSQGALTGIGNQPQHF. The DNA for the CDR3 is TGTGCCAGCAGCCAAGGGGCTCTTACGGGGATTGGCAATCAGCCCCAGCATTTT. The chain has TRBV3-1 and TRBJ1-5; the D is unclear. V was pared by 1 base and J by 2 bases, with 18 bases between. Germline V gene data show CDR1 as LGHDT and CDR2 as YNNKEL (reference sequence). The CDR3 is 18 amino acids.